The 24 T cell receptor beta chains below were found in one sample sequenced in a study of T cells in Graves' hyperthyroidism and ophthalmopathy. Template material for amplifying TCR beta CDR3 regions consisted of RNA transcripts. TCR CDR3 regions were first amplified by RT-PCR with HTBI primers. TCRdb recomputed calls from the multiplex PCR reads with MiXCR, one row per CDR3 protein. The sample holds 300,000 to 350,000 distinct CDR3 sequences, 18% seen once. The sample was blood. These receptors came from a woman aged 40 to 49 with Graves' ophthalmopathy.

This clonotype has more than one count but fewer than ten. The CDR3 is CASRMALNTEAFF. DNA for the CDR3: TGTGCCAGCAGGATGGCTTTGAACACTGAAGCTTTCTTT. This chain connects TRBV28 to TRBJ1-1; D is uncertain. The V gene lost 6 bases and the J gene lost 0 bases, with 8 bases spanning the gap. CDR3 size: 13 residues. CDR1 is MDHEN, CDR2 SYDVKM, per germline.

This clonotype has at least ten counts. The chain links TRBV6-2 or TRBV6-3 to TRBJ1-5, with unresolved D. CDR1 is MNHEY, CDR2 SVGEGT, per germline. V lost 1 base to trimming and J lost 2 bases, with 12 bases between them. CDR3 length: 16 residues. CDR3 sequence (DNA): TGTGCCAGCAGTTACTTCGGCCAAATCGGCAATCAGCCCCAGCATTTT. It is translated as CASSYFGQIGNQPQHF.

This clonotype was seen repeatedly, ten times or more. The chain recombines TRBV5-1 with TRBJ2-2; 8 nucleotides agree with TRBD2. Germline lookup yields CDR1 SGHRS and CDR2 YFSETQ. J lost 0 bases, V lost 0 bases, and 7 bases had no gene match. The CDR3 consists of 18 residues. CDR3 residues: CASSLAFKAGANTGELFF. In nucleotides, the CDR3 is TGCGCCAGCAGCTTGGCTTTTAAAGCGGGAGCGAACACCGGGGAGCTGTTTTTT.

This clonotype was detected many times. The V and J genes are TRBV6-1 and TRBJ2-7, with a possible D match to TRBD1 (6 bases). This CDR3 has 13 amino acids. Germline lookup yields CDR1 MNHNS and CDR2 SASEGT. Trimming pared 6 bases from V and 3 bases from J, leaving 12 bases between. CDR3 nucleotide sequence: TGTGCCAGCAGCCAGCACAGGGTCTACGAGCAGTACTTC. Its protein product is CASSQHRVYEQYF.

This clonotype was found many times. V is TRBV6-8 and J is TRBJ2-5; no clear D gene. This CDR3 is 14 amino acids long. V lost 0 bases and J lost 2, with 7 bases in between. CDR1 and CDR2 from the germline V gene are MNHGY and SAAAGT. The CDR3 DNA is TGTGCCAGCAGTTACTCGACCTTTCAAGAGACCCAGTACTTC. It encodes CASSYSTFQETQYF.

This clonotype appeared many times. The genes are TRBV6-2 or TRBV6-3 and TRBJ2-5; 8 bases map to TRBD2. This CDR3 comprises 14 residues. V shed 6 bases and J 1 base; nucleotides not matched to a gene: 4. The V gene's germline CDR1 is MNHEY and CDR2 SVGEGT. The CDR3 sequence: CASRDSGTQETQYF. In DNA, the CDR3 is TGTGCCAGCAGAGATAGCGGGACCCAAGAGACCCAGTACTTC.

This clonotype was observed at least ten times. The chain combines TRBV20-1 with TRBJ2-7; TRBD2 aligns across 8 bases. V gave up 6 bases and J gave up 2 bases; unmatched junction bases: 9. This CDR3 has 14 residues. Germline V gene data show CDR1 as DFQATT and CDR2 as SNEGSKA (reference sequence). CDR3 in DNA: TGCAGTGCGCGGGTAGCGGGGATGGCCTACGAGCAGTACTTC. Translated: CSARVAGMAYEQYF.

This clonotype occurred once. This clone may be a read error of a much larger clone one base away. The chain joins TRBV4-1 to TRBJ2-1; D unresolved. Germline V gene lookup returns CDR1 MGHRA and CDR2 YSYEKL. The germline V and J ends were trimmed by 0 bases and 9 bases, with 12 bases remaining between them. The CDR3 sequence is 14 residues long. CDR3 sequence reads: CASSQDLGLSEQFF. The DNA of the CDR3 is TGCGCCAGCAGCCAAGACTTAGGTCTTTCTGAGCAGTTCTTC.

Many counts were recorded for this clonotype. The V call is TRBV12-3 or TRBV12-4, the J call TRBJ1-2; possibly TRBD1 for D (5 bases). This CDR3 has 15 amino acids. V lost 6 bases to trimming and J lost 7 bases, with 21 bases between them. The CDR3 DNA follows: TGTGCCAGCAGCAACCTGGGGGGAGGGAGTGGTGGCTACACCTTC. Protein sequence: CASSNLGGGSGGYTF.

The CDR3, as DNA: TGCAGTGCCCGGGATAGCAGGGCGAACACTGAAGCTTTCTTT. Encoded protein: CSARDSRANTEAFF. The chain couples TRBV20-1 to TRBJ1-1; tentatively, D is TRBD1 (5 bases). The CDR3 contains 14 residues. In germline, CDR1 is DFQATT, CDR2 SNEGSKA (reference sequence). Trimming removed 6 bases at V and 1 base at J, with 15 bases between.

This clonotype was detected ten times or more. CDR3 loop: CSARDTSVIVQYF. CDR3 nucleotide sequence: TGCAGTGCTAGAGACACTAGCGTCATCGTGCAGTACTTC. The chain is built from TRBV20-1 and TRBJ2-7; 7 bases line up with TRBD2. Trimming cost V 0 bases and J 9 bases; bases outside gene matches: 8. The V gene's germline CDR1 is DFQATT and CDR2 SNEGSKA (reference sequence). The CDR3 totals 13 residues.

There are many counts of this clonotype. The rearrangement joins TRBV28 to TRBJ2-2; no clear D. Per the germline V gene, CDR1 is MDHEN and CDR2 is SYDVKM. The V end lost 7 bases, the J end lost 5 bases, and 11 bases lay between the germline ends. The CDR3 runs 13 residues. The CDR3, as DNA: TGTGCCAGCAACGTCATCGGAACCGGGGAGCTGTTTTTT. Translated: CASNVIGTGELFF. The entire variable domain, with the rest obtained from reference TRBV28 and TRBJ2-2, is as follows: DVKVTQSSRYLVKRTGEKVFLECVQDMDHENMFWYRQDPGLGLRLIYFSYDVKMKEKGDIPEGYSVSREKKERFSLILESASTNQTSMYLCASNVIGTGELFFGEGSRLTVL.

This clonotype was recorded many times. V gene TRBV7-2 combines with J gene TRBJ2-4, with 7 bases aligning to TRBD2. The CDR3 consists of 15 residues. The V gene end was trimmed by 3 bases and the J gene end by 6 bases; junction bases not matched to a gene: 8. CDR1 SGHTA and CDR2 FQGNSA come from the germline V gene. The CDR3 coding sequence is TGTGCCAGCAGCTTCGACTCTAGGGAGGGAAACATTCAGTACTTC. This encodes CASSFDSREGNIQYF.

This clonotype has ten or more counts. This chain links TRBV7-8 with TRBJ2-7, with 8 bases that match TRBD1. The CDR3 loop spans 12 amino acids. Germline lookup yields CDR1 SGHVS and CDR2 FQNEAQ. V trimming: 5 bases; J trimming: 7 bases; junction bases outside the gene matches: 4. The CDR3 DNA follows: TGTGCCAGCAGCGCAGGGGGCGGGGAGCAGTACTTC. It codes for CASSAGGGEQYF.

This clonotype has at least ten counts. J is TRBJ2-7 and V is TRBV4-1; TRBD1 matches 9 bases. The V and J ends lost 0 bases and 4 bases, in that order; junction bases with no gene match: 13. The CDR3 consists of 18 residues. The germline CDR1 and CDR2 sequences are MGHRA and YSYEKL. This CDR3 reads CASSQDPPFGTGSYEQYF. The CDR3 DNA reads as TGCGCCAGCAGCCAAGATCCTCCTTTCGGGACAGGGTCGTACGAGCAGTACTTC.

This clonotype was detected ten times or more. CDR3 loop: CASSGQGYSNQPQHF. The CDR3 DNA follows: TGTGCCAGTTCTGGACAGGGATATAGCAATCAGCCCCAGCATTTT. The chain is built from TRBV19 and TRBJ1-5, with 8 bases identical to TRBD1. The junction had 6 bases not matched to a gene; V was cut back by 8 bases and J by 0 bases. The germline V gene has CDR1 LNHDA and CDR2 SQIVND (reference sequence). CDR3 length equals 15 residues.

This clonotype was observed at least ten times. The CDR3 protein is CASSLDAGGRWGNTEAFF. CDR3 nucleotides: TGTGCCAGCAGCTTAGACGCTGGTGGCAGGTGGGGGAACACTGAAGCTTTCTTT. The V call is TRBV7-8, the J call TRBJ1-1; D remains ambiguous. Germline lookup yields CDR1 SGHVS and CDR2 FQNEAQ. This CDR3 is built from 18 residues. Trimming pared 1 base from V and 1 base from J, leaving 19 bases between. The full variable domain, rest sourced from reference TRBV7-8 and TRBJ1-1, is GAGVSQSPRYKVAKRGQDVALRCDPISGHVSLFWYQQALGQGPEFLTYFQNEAQLDKSGLPSDRFFAERPEGSVSTLKIQRTQQEDSAVYLCASSLDAGGRWGNTEAFFGQGTRLTVV.

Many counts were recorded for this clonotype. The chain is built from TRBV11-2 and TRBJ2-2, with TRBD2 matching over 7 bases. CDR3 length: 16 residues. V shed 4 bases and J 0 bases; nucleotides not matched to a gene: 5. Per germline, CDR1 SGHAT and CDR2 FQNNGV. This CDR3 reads CASSSGGVANTGELFF. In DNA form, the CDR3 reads TGTGCCAGCAGCTCGGGAGGAGTGGCGAACACCGGGGAGCTGTTTTTT.

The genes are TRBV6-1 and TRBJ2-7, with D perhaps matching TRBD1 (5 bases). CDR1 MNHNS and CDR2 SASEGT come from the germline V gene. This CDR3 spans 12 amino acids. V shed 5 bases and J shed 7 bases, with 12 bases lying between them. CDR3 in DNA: TGTGCCAGCAGTCCCGACAGCTTAGAGCAGTACTTC. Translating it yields CASSPDSLEQYF.

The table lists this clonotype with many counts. CDR3 sequence (DNA): TGCGCCAGCAGGTCGTCTAGCGGGAGACCCTACGAGCAGTACTTC. It encodes CASRSSSGRPYEQYF. The J gene is TRBJ2-7, the V gene TRBV10-2; 10 nucleotides line up with TRBD2. CDR3 size: 15 residues. V lost 6 bases to trimming and J lost 2 bases; unmatched junction nucleotides: 7. Germline values: CDR1 WSHSY, CDR2 SAAADI.

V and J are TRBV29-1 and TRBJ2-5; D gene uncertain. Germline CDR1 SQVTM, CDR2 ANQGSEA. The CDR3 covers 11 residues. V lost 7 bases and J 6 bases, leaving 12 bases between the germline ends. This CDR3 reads CSGGTLQTQYF. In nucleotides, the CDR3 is TGCAGCGGAGGCACTCTACAGACCCAGTACTTC.

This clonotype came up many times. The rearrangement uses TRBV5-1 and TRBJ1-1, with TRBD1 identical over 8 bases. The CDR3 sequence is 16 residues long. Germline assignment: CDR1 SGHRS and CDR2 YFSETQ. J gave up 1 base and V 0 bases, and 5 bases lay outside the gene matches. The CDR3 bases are TGCGCCAGCAGCTTGGGGCAGGGGGCGGGGAACACTGAAGCTTTCTTT. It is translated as CASSLGQGAGNTEAFF.

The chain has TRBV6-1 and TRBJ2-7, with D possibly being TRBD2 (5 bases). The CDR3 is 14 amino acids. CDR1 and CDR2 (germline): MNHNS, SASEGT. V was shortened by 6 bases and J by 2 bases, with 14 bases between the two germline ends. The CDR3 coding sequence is TGTGCCAGCAGGGGAGCGGACGGCCCCTACGAGCAGTACTTC. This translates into CASRGADGPYEQYF.

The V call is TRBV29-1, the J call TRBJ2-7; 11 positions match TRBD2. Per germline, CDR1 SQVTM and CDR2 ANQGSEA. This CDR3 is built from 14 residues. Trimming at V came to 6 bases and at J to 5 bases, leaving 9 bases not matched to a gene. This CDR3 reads CSVDTSGSTNEQYF. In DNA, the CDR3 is TGCAGCGTCGACACTAGCGGGAGTACAAACGAGCAGTACTTC.